Described below is a single T cell receptor beta chain sequence and its context. This clonotype was picked up a small number of times. Its antigen target is currently unknown. Base qualities are not at hand, and no much larger clone is one base apart. This sample was taken from a study of T cell repertoires in cytomegalovirus infection (dated by TCRdb to the late 2010s). About the investigation overall: Recently identified HLA-C-restricted CMV epitopes, whose presentation resists viral immunomodulation, were targeted by peptide stimulations together with well-studied HLA-B-restricted epitopes. The HLA type of each donor mattered for the analysis, because public TCR beta signatures pointed to carriage of CMV infection along with the matching HLA type.

What the research found in general, with its limitations: Carriers of CMV infection plus the relevant HLA type were discriminated by the cumulative frequency of public TCR beta family members in the study cohort and in an independent approximately 400-donor cohort. The ex vivo response was dominated by HLA-C-restricted CMV-specific TCR beta clonotypes, and the single most frequent clonotype in two of eight donors was supplied by these HLA-C-restricted clonotypes.

CDR1 and CDR2, looked up from the germline V gene, are SGHTA and FQGNSA. The CDR3 runs 15 amino acids, cysteine and phenylalanine included. Only CDR3 DNA remains: 45 bases, in frame from the first base. For this chain, trimming is 3 bases at the V end and 4 bases at the J end, and the number of junction bases without a gene match is 8. The instrument given in TCRdb is Illumina HiSeq 1500. In-frame beta chains were kept once TCRdb had trimmed the public reads at Q25 with fastp and called clones with MiXCR. Entries that share a CDR3 protein sequence are merged under the most common genes and DNA. The sample includes about half a million distinct CDR3 sequences, with about 44% observed a single time. The ten biggest clones cover 43% of the sample. The sample's treatment or condition label is to be understood as: in vitro stimulation with specific CMV peptide epitopes to enrich CMV-specific T cells.

Sequencing used cultured PBMCs, obtained from culture after CMV antigen stimulation. Recombination joined TRBV7-2 with TRBJ2-7, with 8 junctional bases fitting TRBD1. The receptor comes from a human donor in good health (CMV status not recorded). Some clones in this sample may be carry-over from other donors' samples. CDR3 protein: CASSFSPGGGYEQYF. In nucleotide form, the sequence is TGTGCCAGCAGCTTCAGCCCAGGGGGCGGGTACGAGCAGTACTTC. Here the CDR3 is joined to the reference TRBV7-2 and TRBJ2-7 genes, and the full variable domain is: GAGVSQSPSNKVTEKGKDVELRCDPISGHTALYWYRQSLGQGLEFLIYFQGNSAPDKSGLPSDRFSAERTGGSVSTLTIQRTQQEDSAVYLCASSFSPGGGYEQYFGPGTRLTVT.